The rows below give T cell receptor beta chains drawn from one sample of a study of OX40 agonist ivuxolimab in advanced cancers. Here immunoSEQ multiplex PCR was the method, and the copy in TCRdb shows in-frame clones only, minus some. The table shows about 120,000 clones, with roughly nine tenths occurring only once. The sample here was CD4+ or CD8+ T cells sorted from blood, taken in a trial of the OX40 agonist ivuxolimab. Receptors were obtained from an adult with an advanced solid tumor such as melanoma, head and neck, liver or kidney cancer. Each CDR3 is given with its conserved first and last residue. Each record gives: J gene, V gene, D gene, CDR3 protein, CDR3 DNA. D genes are given only for firm matches.

>TRBJ1-5|TRBV6-6|TRBD1
CASSQGETNQPQHF
TGTGCCAGCAGTCAGGGGGAAACCAATCAGCCCCAGCATTTT
>TRBJ2-2|TRBV2|NA
CASSLALVVAGQGRAGELFF
TGTGCCAGCAGTCTCGCGTTAGTAGTCGCTGGCCAGGGGAGAGCCGGGGAGCTGTTTTTT
>TRBJ2-6|TRBV7-3|NA
CASREQPGANVLTF
TGTGCCAGCAGGGAACAGCCTGGGGCCAACGTCCTGACTTTC
>TRBJ2-1|TRBV2|NA
CASRSEVNEQFF
TGTGCCAGCAGATCGGAGGTCAATGAGCAGTTCTTC
>TRBJ1-1|TRBV6-4|TRBD1
CASSEPATGEAFF
TGTGCCAGCAGTGAACCGGCGACAGGGGAAGCTTTCTTT
>TRBJ2-1|TRBV7-3|TRBD1
CASSLKGTGPYNEQFF
TGTGCCAGCAGCTTAAAGGGGACAGGACCGTACAATGAGCAGTTCTTC
>TRBJ1-1|TRBV6-5|NA
CASSYGVDTEAFF
TGTGCCAGCAGTTACGGGGTGGACACTGAAGCTTTCTTT
>TRBJ2-3|TRBV7-2|TRBD2
CASSKTSGGQSTDTQYF
TGTGCCAGCAGCAAGACTAGCGGGGGGCAAAGCACAGATACGCAGTATTTT
>TRBJ1-2|TRBV27|TRBD1
CASRREGTVSNYGYTF
TGTGCCAGCAGGCGCGAAGGGACAGTGAGTAACTATGGCTACACCTTC
>TRBJ1-2|TRBV5-1|NA
CASSLEPGNYGYTF
TGCGCCAGCAGCTTGGAACCGGGTAACTATGGCTACACCTTC
>TRBJ2-5|TRBV19|NA
CASKGGTQETQYF
TGTGCCAGTAAGGGCGGGACCCAAGAGACCCAGTACTTC
>TRBJ1-3|TRBV6-6|NA
CASSYSISSGNTIYF
TGTGCCAGCAGTTACTCGATCAGCTCTGGAAACACCATATATTTT
>TRBJ1-2|TRBV7-9|TRBD1
CASNLRDRAGGYTF
TGTGCCAGCAACCTGCGGGACAGGGCGGGGGGCTACACCTTC
>TRBJ2-1|TRBV28|NA
CASSSPAPPGEFF
TGTGCCAGCAGTTCCCCGGCCCCTCCTGGGGAGTTCTTC
>TRBJ2-7|TRBV11-2|TRBD2
CASSQLAGGLSYEQYF
TGTGCCAGCAGCCAATTAGCGGGGGGACTCTCCTACGAGCAGTACTTC
>TRBJ2-1|TRBV9|NA
CASSVGAVDEQFF
TGTGCCAGCAGCGTAGGGGCGGTGGATGAGCAGTTCTTC
>TRBJ1-3|TRBV27|NA
CASSLIGGGYSGNTIYF
TGTGCCAGCAGTTTAATTGGTGGGGGCTACTCTGGAAACACCATATATTTT
>TRBJ1-2|TRBV7-3|NA
CASSPREGLNYGYTF
TGTGCCAGCAGCCCGAGAGAGGGACTGAACTATGGCTACACCTTC
>TRBJ1-5|TRBV19|NA
CASTPGVTAMPQPQHF
TGTGCCAGTACCCCAGGCGTGACAGCGATGCCTCAGCCCCAGCATTTT
>TRBJ1-5|TRBV2|NA
CASRQGNQPQHF
TGTGCCAGCAGACAGGGAAATCAGCCCCAGCATTTT
>TRBJ1-5|TRBV19|NA
CASLSVLGNQPQHF
TGTGCCAGCCTATCGGTTTTGGGCAATCAGCCCCAGCATTTT
>TRBJ2-6|TRBV19|NA
CASSGFTGANVLTF
TGTGCCAGTTCAGGGTTTACTGGGGCCAACGTCCTGACTTTC
>TRBJ2-7|TRBV7-2|NA
CASSSPTRRISYEQYF
TGTGCCAGCAGCTCACCGACTCGGAGGATTTCCTACGAGCAGTACTTC
>TRBJ1-2|TRBV4-3|TRBD1
CASSRDRGPTQGYTF
TGCGCCAGCAGCCGCGACAGGGGACCTACTCAAGGCTACACCTTC
>TRBJ1-3|TRBV4-3|NA
CASSQDPGPGSGNTIYF
TGCGCCAGCAGCCAAGATCCGGGCCCGGGCTCTGGAAACACCATATATTTT
>TRBJ1-1|TRBV7-2|NA
CASSLVWQLNTEAFF
TGTGCCAGCAGCTTAGTCTGGCAGCTCAACACTGAAGCTTTCTTT